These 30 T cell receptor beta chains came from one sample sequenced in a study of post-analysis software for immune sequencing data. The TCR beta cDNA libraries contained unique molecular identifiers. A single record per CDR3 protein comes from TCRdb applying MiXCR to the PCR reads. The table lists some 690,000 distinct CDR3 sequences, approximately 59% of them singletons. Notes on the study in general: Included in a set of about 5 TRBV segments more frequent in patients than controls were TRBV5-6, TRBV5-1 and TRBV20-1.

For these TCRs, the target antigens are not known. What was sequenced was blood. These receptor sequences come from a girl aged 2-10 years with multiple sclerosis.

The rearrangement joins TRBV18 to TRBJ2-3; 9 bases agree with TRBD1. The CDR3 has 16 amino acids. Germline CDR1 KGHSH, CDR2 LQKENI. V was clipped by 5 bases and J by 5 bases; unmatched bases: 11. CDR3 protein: CASSSTTQGAQDTQYF. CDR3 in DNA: TGTGCCAGCTCATCCACCACACAGGGGGCTCAAGATACGCAGTATTTT.

CDR3 residues: CASNRETDTQYF. As DNA, the CDR3 is TGTGCCAGCAACAGGGAGACAGATACGCAGTATTTT. The chain has TRBV18 and TRBJ2-3; perhaps TRBD1 as D (6 bases). The CDR3 is 12 residues long. Germline V lookup: CDR1 KGHSH, CDR2 LQKENI. Trimming took off 8 bases at V and 3 bases at J, with 9 bases between the two ends.

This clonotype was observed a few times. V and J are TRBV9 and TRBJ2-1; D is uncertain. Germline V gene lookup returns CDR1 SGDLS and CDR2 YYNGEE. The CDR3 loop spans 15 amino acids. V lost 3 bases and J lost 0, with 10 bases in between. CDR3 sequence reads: CASSETASSYNEQFF. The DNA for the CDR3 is TGTGCCAGCAGCGAAACTGCAAGCTCCTACAATGAGCAGTTCTTC.

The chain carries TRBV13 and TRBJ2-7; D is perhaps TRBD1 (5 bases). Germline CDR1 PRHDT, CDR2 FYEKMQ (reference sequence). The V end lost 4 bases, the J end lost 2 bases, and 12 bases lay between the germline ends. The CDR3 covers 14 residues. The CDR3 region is CASSSIVRAYEQYF. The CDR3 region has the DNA TGTGCCAGCAGCTCAATCGTCAGGGCCTACGAGCAGTACTTC.

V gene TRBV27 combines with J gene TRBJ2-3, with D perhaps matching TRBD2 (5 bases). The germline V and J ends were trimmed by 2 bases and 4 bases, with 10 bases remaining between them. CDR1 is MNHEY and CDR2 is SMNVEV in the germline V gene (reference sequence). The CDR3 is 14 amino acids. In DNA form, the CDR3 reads TGTGCCAGCAGTTTACGGTGGGGAGCAGATACGCAGTATTTT. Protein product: CASSLRWGADTQYF.

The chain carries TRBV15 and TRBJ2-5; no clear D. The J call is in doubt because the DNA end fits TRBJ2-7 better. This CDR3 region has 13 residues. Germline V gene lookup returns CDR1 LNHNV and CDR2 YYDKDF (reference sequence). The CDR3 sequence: CATSRDGPYEQYF. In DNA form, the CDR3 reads TGTGCCACCAGCAGGGATGGCCCTTACGAGCAGTACTTC.

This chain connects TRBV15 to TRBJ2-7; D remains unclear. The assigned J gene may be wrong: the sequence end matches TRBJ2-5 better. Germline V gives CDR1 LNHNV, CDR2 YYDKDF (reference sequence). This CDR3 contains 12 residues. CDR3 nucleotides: TGTGCCACCAGCAGGGTTAAAGAGACCCAGTACTTC. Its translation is CATSRVKETQYF.

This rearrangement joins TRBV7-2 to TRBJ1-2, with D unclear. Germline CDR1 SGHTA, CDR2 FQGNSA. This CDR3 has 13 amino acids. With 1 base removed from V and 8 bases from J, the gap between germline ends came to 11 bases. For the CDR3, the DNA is TGTGCCAGCAGCTTAGATTGGCGTAGGGGCTACACCTTC. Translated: CASSLDWRRGYTF.

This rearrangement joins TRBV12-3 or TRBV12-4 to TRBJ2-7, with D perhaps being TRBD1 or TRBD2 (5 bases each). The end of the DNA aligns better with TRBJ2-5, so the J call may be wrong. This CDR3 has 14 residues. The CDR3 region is CASSPGRRPETQYF. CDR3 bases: TGTGCCAGCAGCCCGGGACGGCGGCCGGAGACCCAGTACTTC.

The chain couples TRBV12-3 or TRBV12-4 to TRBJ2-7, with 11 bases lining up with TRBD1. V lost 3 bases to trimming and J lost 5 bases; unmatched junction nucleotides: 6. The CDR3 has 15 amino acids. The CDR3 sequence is CASSLFGQGAHEQYF. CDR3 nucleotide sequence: TGTGCCAGCAGTTTGTTCGGACAGGGGGCACACGAGCAGTACTTC.

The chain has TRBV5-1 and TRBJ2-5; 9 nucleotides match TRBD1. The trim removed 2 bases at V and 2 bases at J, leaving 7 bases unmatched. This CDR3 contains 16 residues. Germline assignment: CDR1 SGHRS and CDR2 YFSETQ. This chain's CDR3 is CASSFSGTGKQETQYF. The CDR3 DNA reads TGCGCCAGCAGCTTTTCCGGGACAGGGAAACAAGAGACCCAGTACTTC.

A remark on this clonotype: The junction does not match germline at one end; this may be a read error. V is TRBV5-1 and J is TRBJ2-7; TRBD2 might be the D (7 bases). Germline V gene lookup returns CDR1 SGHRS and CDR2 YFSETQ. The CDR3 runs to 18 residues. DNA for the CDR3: TGCGCCAGCAGTTTGGGGCGGGGGCTCCGGCGGGATTCCTACGAGCAGTACTTC. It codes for CASSLGRGLRRDSYEQYF.

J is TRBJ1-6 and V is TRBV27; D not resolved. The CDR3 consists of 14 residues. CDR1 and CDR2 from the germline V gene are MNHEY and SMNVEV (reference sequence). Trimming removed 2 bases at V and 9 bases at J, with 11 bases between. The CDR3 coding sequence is TGTGCCAGCAGTTTAAGGGTTAGCGGTTCACCCCTCCACTTT. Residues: CASSLRVSGSPLHF.

The CDR3 DNA sequence: TGTGCCAGCAGTTTCTCTCCTAGCGGGAGCCCCCATGAGCAGTTCTTC. Its translation is CASSFSPSGSPHEQFF. The rearrangement uses TRBV12-3 or TRBV12-4 and TRBJ2-1; 10 bases align to TRBD2. The junction had 10 bases not matched to a gene; V was cut back by 3 bases and J by 8 bases. This CDR3 region has 16 residues.

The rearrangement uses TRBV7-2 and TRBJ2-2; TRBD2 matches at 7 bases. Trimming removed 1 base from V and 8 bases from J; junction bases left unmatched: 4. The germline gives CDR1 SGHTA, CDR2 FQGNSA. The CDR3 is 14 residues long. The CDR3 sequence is CASSLGALAGELFF. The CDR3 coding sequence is TGTGCCAGCAGCTTAGGTGCACTAGCGGGGGAGCTGTTTTTT.

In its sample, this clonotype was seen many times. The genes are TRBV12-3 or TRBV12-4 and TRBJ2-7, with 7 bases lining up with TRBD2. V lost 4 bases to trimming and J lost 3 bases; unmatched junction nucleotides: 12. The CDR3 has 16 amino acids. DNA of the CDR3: TGTGCCAGCAGTTCCCCGTTGGGACTATCCTTCTACGAGCAGTACTTC. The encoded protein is CASSSPLGLSFYEQYF.

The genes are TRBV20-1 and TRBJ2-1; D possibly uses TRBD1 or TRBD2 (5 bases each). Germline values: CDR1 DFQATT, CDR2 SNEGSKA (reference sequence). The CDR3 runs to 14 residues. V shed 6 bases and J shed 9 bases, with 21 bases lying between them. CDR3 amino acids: CSASLGRGVREQFF. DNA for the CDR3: TGCAGTGCCTCACTGGGACGCGGTGTCCGTGAGCAGTTCTTC.

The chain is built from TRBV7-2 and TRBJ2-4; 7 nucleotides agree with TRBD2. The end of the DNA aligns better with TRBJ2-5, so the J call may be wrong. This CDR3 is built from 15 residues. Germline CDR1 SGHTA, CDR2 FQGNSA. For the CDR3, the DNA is TGTGCCAGCAGCTCAGACCGGGGGGAACAAGAGACCCAGTACTTC. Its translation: CASSSDRGEQETQYF.

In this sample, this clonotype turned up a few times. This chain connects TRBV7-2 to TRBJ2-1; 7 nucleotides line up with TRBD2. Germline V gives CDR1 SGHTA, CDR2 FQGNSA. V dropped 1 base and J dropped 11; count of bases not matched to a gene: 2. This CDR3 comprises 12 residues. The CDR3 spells CASSLGGTKQFF. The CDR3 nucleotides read TGTGCCAGCAGCTTAGGCGGGACTAAGCAGTTCTTC.

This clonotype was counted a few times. This CDR3 reads CATYTWGKLFF. For the CDR3, the DNA is TGTGCCACCTATACCTGGGGAAAACTGTTTTTT. The chain uses TRBV7-2 and TRBJ1-4; D gene unclear. This CDR3 has 11 residues. Germline V lookup: CDR1 SGHTA, CDR2 FQGNSA. With 10 bases removed from V and 10 bases from J, the gap between germline ends came to 13 bases.

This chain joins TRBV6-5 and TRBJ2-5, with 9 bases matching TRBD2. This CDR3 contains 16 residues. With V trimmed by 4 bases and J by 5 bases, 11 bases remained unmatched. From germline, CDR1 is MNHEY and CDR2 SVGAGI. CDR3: CASSLTSGGGGETQYF. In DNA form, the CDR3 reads TGTGCCAGCAGTTTGACTAGCGGAGGCGGAGGGGAGACCCAGTACTTC.

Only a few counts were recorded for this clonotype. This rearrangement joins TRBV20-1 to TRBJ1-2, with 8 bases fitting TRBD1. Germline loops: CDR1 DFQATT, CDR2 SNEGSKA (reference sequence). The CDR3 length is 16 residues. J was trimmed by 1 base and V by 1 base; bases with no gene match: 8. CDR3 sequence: CSARGRRTGSNYGYTF. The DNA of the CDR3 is TGCAGTGCTAGAGGGCGGCGGACAGGGAGTAACTATGGCTACACCTTC.

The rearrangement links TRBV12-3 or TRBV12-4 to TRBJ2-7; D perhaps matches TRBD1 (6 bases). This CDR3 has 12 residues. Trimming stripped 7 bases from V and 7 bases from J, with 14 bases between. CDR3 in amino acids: CASTTRRGEQYF. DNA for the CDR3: TGTGCCAGCACTACACGAAGGGGGGAGCAGTACTTC.

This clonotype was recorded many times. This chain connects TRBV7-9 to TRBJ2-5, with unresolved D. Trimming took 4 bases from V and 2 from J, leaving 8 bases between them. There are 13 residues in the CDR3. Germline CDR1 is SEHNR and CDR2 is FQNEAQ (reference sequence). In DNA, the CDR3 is TGTGCCAGCAGCTCCCCTAATCAAGAGACCCAGTACTTC. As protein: CASSSPNQETQYF.

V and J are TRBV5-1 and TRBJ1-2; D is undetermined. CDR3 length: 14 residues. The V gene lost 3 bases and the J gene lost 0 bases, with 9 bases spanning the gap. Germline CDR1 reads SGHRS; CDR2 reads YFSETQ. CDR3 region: CASSSVSANYGYTF. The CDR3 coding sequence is TGCGCCAGCAGCTCAGTCTCGGCTAACTATGGCTACACCTTC.

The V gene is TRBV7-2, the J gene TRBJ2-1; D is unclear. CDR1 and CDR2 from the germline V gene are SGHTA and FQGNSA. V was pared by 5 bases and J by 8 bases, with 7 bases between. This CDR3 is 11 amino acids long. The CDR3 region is CASSLWDEQFF. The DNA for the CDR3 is TGTGCCAGCAGCCTGTGGGATGAGCAGTTCTTC.

This chain's CDR3 is CASSQEGAARQETQYF. CDR3 in DNA: TGCGCCAGCAGCCAAGAGGGTGCGGCTCGCCAAGAGACCCAGTACTTC. The chain carries TRBV4-3 and TRBJ2-5, with D unclear. The germline V and J ends were trimmed by 0 bases and 1 base, with 12 bases remaining between them. The CDR3 consists of 16 residues. In germline, CDR1 is LGHNA, CDR2 YSLEER.

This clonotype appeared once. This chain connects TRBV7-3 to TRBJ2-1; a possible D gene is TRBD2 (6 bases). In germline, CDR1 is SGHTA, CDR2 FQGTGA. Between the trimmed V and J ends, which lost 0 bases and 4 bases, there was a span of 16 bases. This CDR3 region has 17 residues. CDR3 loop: CASSLTWSRLDYNEQFF. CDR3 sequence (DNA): TGTGCCAGCAGCTTAACGTGGTCGAGACTAGATTACAATGAGCAGTTCTTC.

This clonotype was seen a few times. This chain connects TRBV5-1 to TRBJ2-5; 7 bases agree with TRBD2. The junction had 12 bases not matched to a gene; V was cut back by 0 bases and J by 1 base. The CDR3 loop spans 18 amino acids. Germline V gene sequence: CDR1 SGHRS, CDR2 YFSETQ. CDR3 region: CASSLGGGVVGFQETQYF. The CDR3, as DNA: TGCGCCAGCAGCTTGGGGGGGGGAGTCGTCGGATTCCAAGAGACCCAGTACTTC. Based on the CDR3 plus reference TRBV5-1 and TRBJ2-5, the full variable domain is KAGVTQTPRYLIKTRGQQVTLSCSPISGHRSVSWYQQTPGQGLQFLFEYFSETQRNKGNFPGRFSGRQFSNSRSEMNVSTLELGDSALYLCASSLGGGVVGFQETQYFGPGTRLLVL.

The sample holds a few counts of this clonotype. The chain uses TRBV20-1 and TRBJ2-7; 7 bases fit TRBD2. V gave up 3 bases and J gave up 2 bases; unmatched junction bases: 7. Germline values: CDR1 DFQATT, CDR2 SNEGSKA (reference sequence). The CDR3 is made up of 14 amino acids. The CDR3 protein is CSASLSGVPYEQYF. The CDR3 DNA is TGCAGTGCTAGTCTCAGCGGGGTCCCCTACGAGCAGTACTTC.